The 10 T cell receptor beta chains below were found in one sample sequenced in a study of T cell responses to AZD1222 COVID-19 vaccine. Method: immunoSEQ multiplex PCR; TCRdb's copy keeps in-frame clones and lacks some. The table shows 150,000 or so clones, with 80% to 90% occurring only once. The starting material was peripheral blood, obtained on day 0 of AZD1222 vaccination. These receptors all come from an adult in good health.

The chain has TRBV7-2 and TRBJ2-2, with TRBD1 as a possible D gene (6 bases). The CDR3 spans 17 residues. V shed 4 bases and J shed 0 bases, with 15 bases lying between them. Germline CDR1 SGHTA, CDR2 FQGNSA. The CDR3 DNA follows: TGTGCCAGCAGCTCGAGGCCGGGACATTCGAACACCGGGGAGCTGTTTTTT. Translating it yields CASSSRPGHSNTGELFF.

The chain couples TRBV7-9 to TRBJ1-1; TRBD1 is a possible D gene (6 bases). This CDR3 has 17 amino acids. Between the trimmed V and J ends, which lost 5 bases and 2 bases, there was a span of 21 bases. Germline V gene data show CDR1 as SEHNR and CDR2 as FQNEAQ (reference sequence). CDR3 nucleotides: TGTGCCAGCAGCCGCTTTTTGGGGGCCACACAAAACACTGAAGCTTTCTTT. This sequence encodes CASSRFLGATQNTEAFF.

The chain couples TRBV28 to TRBJ1-3; weak D call: TRBD1 (6 bases). The CDR3 has 14 residues. V was cut by 7 bases and J by 4 bases, with 14 bases left in between. CDR1 MDHEN and CDR2 SYDVKM come from the germline V gene. The CDR3 DNA reads TGTGCCAGCACAGTACAGGGCTCGGGAAACACCATATATTTT. Its translation: CASTVQGSGNTIYF.

The chain has TRBV15 and TRBJ2-5; TRBD1 matches 10 bases. V lost 0 bases, J lost 3 bases, and 1 base stayed unmatched. CDR1 LNHNV and CDR2 YYDKDF come from the germline V gene (reference sequence). The length of the CDR3 is 15 residues. Here the CDR3 reads CATSRDGTGEETQYF. CDR3 coding DNA: TGTGCCACCAGCAGAGATGGGACAGGGGAAGAGACCCAGTACTTC.

The gene calls are TRBV6-5 and TRBJ1-2, with 8 nucleotides matching TRBD1. J gave up 3 bases and V 2 bases, and 8 bases lay outside the gene matches. The germline V gene has CDR1 MNHEY and CDR2 SVGAGI. The CDR3 extends over 16 amino acids. The chain's CDR3 is CASSYLGQGLDYGYTF. The CDR3 DNA is TGTGCCAGCAGTTACCTTGGACAGGGCCTCGACTATGGCTACACCTTC.

Here the CDR3 reads CASTTWGRGDEKLFF. The CDR3, as DNA: TGTGCCAGCACCACCTGGGGCAGGGGAGATGAAAAACTGTTTTTT. This rearrangement joins TRBV7-2 to TRBJ1-4, with a weak D call TRBD1 (6 bases). This CDR3 contains 15 residues. V was trimmed by 7 bases and J by 6 bases, leaving 18 bases between them. Per the germline V gene, CDR1 is SGHTA and CDR2 is FQGNSA.

V is TRBV27 and J is TRBJ1-1; 9 positions match TRBD1. This CDR3 spans 16 amino acids. CDR1 MNHEY and CDR2 SMNVEV come from the germline V gene (reference sequence). The V gene end was trimmed by 5 bases and the J gene end by 1 base; junction bases not matched to a gene: 8. Written as DNA, the CDR3 is TGTGCCAGCAGTCCCGGGACAGGGAGAGGGAACACTGAAGCTTTCTTT. It codes for CASSPGTGRGNTEAFF.

The genes are TRBV6-1 and TRBJ1-6; no clear D gene. This CDR3 contains 15 residues. Germline assignment: CDR1 MNHNS and CDR2 SASEGT. V lost 3 bases to trimming and J lost 11 bases, with 17 bases between them. CDR3 region: CASSDVRPGWTPLHF. In nucleotides, the CDR3 is TGTGCCAGCAGTGACGTTCGCCCGGGGTGGACACCCCTCCACTTT.

The V gene is TRBV6-2 or TRBV6-3, the J gene TRBJ1-5, with D perhaps TRBD1 (5 bases). Per germline, CDR1 MNHEY and CDR2 SVGEGT. V dropped 0 bases and J dropped 5 bases, with 20 bases sitting between them. This CDR3 has 18 residues. The CDR3 nucleotides read TGTGCCAGCAGTTACTCCCCCTATTCCGGATTGGGGGATCAGCCCCAGCATTTT. Translating gives CASSYSPYSGLGDQPQHF.

The J gene is TRBJ1-5, the V gene TRBV6-1; no clear D gene. Germline loops: CDR1 MNHNS, CDR2 SASEGT. The CDR3 totals 14 residues. Trimming stripped 1 base from V and 1 base from J, with 5 bases between. The CDR3 sequence: CASSEDGSNQPQHF. The CDR3 nucleotides read TGTGCCAGCAGTGAAGACGGCAGCAATCAGCCCCAGCATTTT.